A selection of T cell receptor beta chains follows, all from one sample in a study of blood T cells in healthy people across ages. TCRdb reprocessed the 5' RACE reads with MiXCR, giving one entry per CDR3 protein. The data show some 1.5 million distinct CDR3 sequences, with 28% seen just once and less than 9.5% held by the top ten. The sequenced sample was blood. The receptor source for this set is a woman in her twenties or thirties in good health. CDR3s include the opening cysteine and the closing phenylalanine or tryptophan. The D gene is left open where the match is weak. For some rows the clone size is stated as once, few or many, or as a class when expanded; others skip it.

d_call clone_size j_call v_call cdr3_nt cdr3_aa
TRBD1 NA TRBJ2-6 TRBV27 TGTGCCAGCAGTCTTCGGTGGACAGGGACCCCTGGGGCCAACGTCCTGACTTTC CASSLRWTGTPGANVLTF
NA NA TRBJ1-1 TRBV7-7 TGTGCTAGCACAATGGGGAACGCGAACACTGAAGCTTTCTTT CASTMGNANTEAFF
TRBD1 NA TRBJ1-5 TRBV5-8 TGTGCCAGCAGCGATAACAGGGGTACGGATAATCAGCCCCAGCATTTT CASSDNRGTDNQPQHF
NA NA TRBJ1-6 TRBV5-1 TGCGCCAGCAGCTTGGACAAGGGAGCGGCTTCACCCCTCCACTTT CASSLDKGAASPLHF
TRBD1 NA TRBJ1-1 TRBV29-1 TGCAGCGTCGATAGGAAGGACAGGCCGAACACTGAAGCTTTCTTT CSVDRKDRPNTEAFF
NA few TRBJ2-3 TRBV6-2/TRBV6-3 TGTGCCAGCAGAGTGCCCAGCACAGATACGCAGTATTTT CASRVPSTDTQYF
NA NA TRBJ1-2 TRBV14 TGTACCAGCAGCCAAGGAGGACAGATCTATGGCTACACCTTC CTSSQGGQIYGYTF
NA NA TRBJ2-1 TRBV12-3/TRBV12-4 TGTGCCAGCAGTCCCACGGGGGGCGAATCCTACAATGAGCAGTTCTTC CASSPTGGESYNEQFF
NA NA TRBJ2-5 TRBV20-1 TGCAGTGCTAGTACTGGGGGGGCGGGGACCCAGTACTTC CSASTGGAGTQYF
TRBD2 NA TRBJ2-1 TRBV7-2 TGTGCCAGCAGCACCCCGGGGGCGGGGGGGAGTTCCAGCTCCTACAATGAGCAGTTCTTC CASSTPGAGGSSSSYNEQFF
TRBD2 many TRBJ2-1 TRBV12-3/TRBV12-4 TGTGCCAGCAGTCTAGCGGGGGGGCTCAATGAGCAGTTCTTC CASSLAGGLNEQFF
NA NA TRBJ1-3 TRBV15 TGTGCCACCAGCAGAGCCGGGTCTGGAAACACCATATATTTT CATSRAGSGNTIYF
TRBD2 NA TRBJ2-7 TRBV7-9 TGTACCAGCGGGGCAGGGCTGTTCTCCTACGAGCAGTACTTC CTSGAGLFSYEQYF
TRBD1 NA TRBJ2-2 TRBV5-1 TGCGCCAGCACAAGGCCGGGACAGGGGCCCACCGGGGAGCTGTTTTTT CASTRPGQGPTGELFF
TRBD2 many TRBJ2-7 TRBV12-3/TRBV12-4 TGTGCCAGCGGGAGACTAGCGGGGGGGCCTTACGAGCAGTACTTC CASGRLAGGPYEQYF
TRBD1 NA TRBJ1-2 TRBV7-3 TGTGCCAGCAGCTCCCTGGCGGGGACAGGGAGCGGCTACACCTTC CASSSLAGTGSGYTF
NA few TRBJ2-3 TRBV7-2 TGTGCCAGCAGCTTAGCTGCCAGGGGAGTCACAGATACGCAGTATTTT CASSLAARGVTDTQYF
NA NA TRBJ2-6 TRBV4-1 TGCGCCCTACCAAAGCTTCCGGGCTTTGGGGGGGCCAACGTCCTGACTTTC CALPKLPGFGGANVLTF
NA NA TRBJ2-5 TRBV21-1 TGTGCCAGCACCCACCCATCGGGGCCCCAAGAGACCCAGTACTTC CASTHPSGPQETQYF
NA NA TRBJ1-1 TRBV5-1 TGCGCCAGCAGCGGGCAGGGGCGTATGAACACTGAAGCTTTCTTT CASSGQGRMNTEAFF
NA NA TRBJ2-7 TRBV15 TGTGCCACCAGCGGCCCCGGGGACAATAATGGCGAGCAGTACTTC CATSGPGDNNGEQYF
TRBD2 few TRBJ2-1 TRBV3-1 TGTGCCAGCAGCCAGCGACTAGCGGGAGATAGTGAGCAGTTCTTC CASSQRLAGDSEQFF
TRBD1 few TRBJ2-5 TRBV20-1 TGCAGTGCTTTCCCGGGACAGGGGTACAATGAGCAGTACTTC CSAFPGQGYNEQYF
NA NA TRBJ1-1 TRBV5-1 TGCGCCAGCAGCCCATGGGGGGAGACTGAAGCTTTCTTT CASSPWGETEAFF
NA few TRBJ2-1 TRBV11-2 TGTGCCAGCAGCTTAGACGGGCAGCAGTTCTTC CASSLDGQQFF
TRBD1 NA TRBJ2-5 TRBV6-2/TRBV6-3 TGTGCCAGCAGGTCGACAGGGTCTTCAGAGACCCAGTACTTC CASRSTGSSETQYF
TRBD2 NA TRBJ2-3 TRBV12-3/TRBV12-4 TGTGCCAGCAGTTTTAGCGGGCCGAGTGATACGCAGTATTTT CASSFSGPSDTQYF
NA many TRBJ1-6 TRBV9 TGTGCCAGCAGCGTAGAGCAGGAGAATTCACCCCTCCACTTT CASSVEQENSPLHF
NA few TRBJ1-1 TRBV12-3/TRBV12-4 TGTGCCAGCAAGAAGACCATGAACACTGAAGCTTTCTTT CASKKTMNTEAFF
NA many TRBJ1-2 TRBV3-1 TGTGCCAGCAGCCAACAGGTGGGCTATGGCTACACCTTC CASSQQVGYGYTF
TRBD2 NA TRBJ2-7 TRBV10-3 TGTGCCATCCGGTCGGGACTAGCGGATTACGAGCAGTACTTC CAIRSGLADYEQYF
TRBD2 NA TRBJ2-2 TRBV7-9 TGTGCCAGCAGCTTCCCTCGGGAGGAATTGAACACCGGGGAGCTGTTTTTT CASSFPREELNTGELFF
NA NA TRBJ2-1 TRBV11-2 TGTGCCAGCAGCCCAGAGTCCGGGACGACCTCCTACAATGAGCAGTTCTTC CASSPESGTTSYNEQFF
TRBD1 NA TRBJ1-1 TRBV5-1 TGCGCCAGCAGCTTCCGGGACAGGGGCGTATCAGGGAACACTGAAGCTTTCTTT CASSFRDRGVSGNTEAFF
NA NA TRBJ2-6 TRBV20-1 TGCAGTGCTAGCCCCAGGGTGGTTGGGGCCAACGTCCTGACTTTC CSASPRVVGANVLTF
TRBD2 few TRBJ2-6 TRBV13 TGTGCCAGCAGCTTCTTTAGCGGGGGGGCCATGCGAACGGGGGCCAACGTCCTGACTTTC CASSFFSGGAMRTGANVLTF
TRBD2 few TRBJ2-3 TRBV10-3 TGTGCCATCACTCCTAGCGGGAACACAGATACGCAGTATTTT CAITPSGNTDTQYF
NA NA TRBJ2-3 TRBV2 TGTGCCAGCAAGGAAACGGGACTTTCTGTAGAGGATACGCAGTATTTT CASKETGLSVEDTQYF
NA once TRBJ2-2 TRBV21-1 TGTGCCAGCAGGTGGCGTAACGGGACAAAAAATAACACCGGGGAGCTGTTTTTT CASRWRNGTKNNTGELFF
TRBD2 few TRBJ2-1 TRBV12-3/TRBV12-4 TGTGCCAGCAGTCTGGGGCGGGAGTCTCAGTTCTTC CASSLGRESQFF
TRBD2 many TRBJ2-7 TRBV6-2/TRBV6-3 TGTGCCAGCAGTCCTAGCGGGAGGCGCTACGAGCAGTACTTC CASSPSGRRYEQYF
NA few TRBJ2-7 TRBV21-1 TGTGCCAGCATCCATCAGGGGCCGAGCTCCTACGAGCAGTACTTC CASIHQGPSSYEQYF
NA many TRBJ2-6 TRBV5-1 TGCGCCAGCAGCGGGGGGACCAGAGCCAACGTCCTGACTTTC CASSGGTRANVLTF
NA NA TRBJ2-6 TRBV2 TGTGCCAGCAGGGCTCGACTCTCTGGGGCCAACGTCCTGACTTTC CASRARLSGANVLTF
NA NA TRBJ2-7 TRBV28 TGTGCCGGCAGTCCCCCGGCGGGAATGAGTGCATACGAGCAGTACTTC CAGSPPAGMSAYEQYF
NA few TRBJ1-2 TRBV28 TGTGCCAGCGGACAACAGCCACATGGCTACACCTTC CASGQQPHGYTF
TRBD1 few TRBJ1-2 TRBV27 TGTGCCAGCAGCAAGACGGGACAGTTCTATGGCTACACCTTC CASSKTGQFYGYTF
NA many TRBJ2-3 TRBV11-2 TGCGCCAGCAGTCTGACGAGTGATACGCAGTATTTT CASSLTSDTQYF
NA many TRBJ2-7 TRBV6-1 TGTGCCAGCAGTGGAGCGCGAGGACACTCCTACGAGCAGTACTTC CASSGARGHSYEQYF
NA few TRBJ1-5 TRBV7-9 TGTGCCAGCAGCTTATCCAGTCAGCCCCAGCATTTT CASSLSSQPQHF
TRBD2 NA TRBJ2-3 TRBV7-2 TGTGCCAGCAGCTTAATGGTTAGCGGGGGGGCCTACACAGATACGCAGTATTTT CASSLMVSGGAYTDTQYF
NA NA TRBJ2-2 TRBV5-1 TGCGCCAGCAGCCCCACAGCAGCCTACACCGGGGAGCTGTTTTTT CASSPTAAYTGELFF
NA NA TRBJ1-2 TRBV6-5 TGTGCCAGCAGTTACTCGCTCCGGGGCGGGGGCTACACCTTC CASSYSLRGGGYTF
NA NA TRBJ2-3 TRBV5-1 TGCGCCAGCAGCTTGGCGGGGGCACGGCCAGATACGCAGTATTTT CASSLAGARPDTQYF